This T cell receptor beta chain appears in the sequencing data of a study of T cells in Graves' hyperthyroidism and ophthalmopathy. On this clonotype itself: Its matching antigen is unknown.

Findings of the study overall: Progression to ophthalmopathy was predicted a median of 6.5 months early. Within blood appeared most thyroid clonotypes that had expanded above 0.001.

Researchers took RNA transcripts and amplified the TCR beta CDR3 regions from them. With the HTBI primer set, the TCR CDR3 went through a first round of RT-PCR. TCRdb processed the multiplex PCR reads anew with MiXCR; each CDR3 protein has one entry. The sample includes 350,000 to 400,000 distinct CDR3 sequences, 14% to 15% of them seen just once. Fresh 10 ml peripheral blood yielded PBMCs. The CDR3 extends over 15 amino acids. CDR1 is SEHNR and CDR2 is FQNEAQ in the germline V gene (reference sequence). V lost 5 bases and J lost 4; bases outside the gene matches: 4. Sequenced input: blood. The source is a woman aged 25-40 years with Graves' hyperthyroidism. This rearrangement joins TRBV7-9 to TRBJ1-4; 10 nucleotides agree with TRBD1. CDR3 loop: CASSHRDRGNEKLFF. DNA of the CDR3: TGTGCCAGCAGCCACCGGGACAGGGGTAATGAAAAACTGTTTTTT.